One TCR beta chain is described in this entry. Its antigen is not identified. Stated time point: week 11, during vaccination. Every single dose of the vaccine, 300 ug of mutant IDH1 20-mer peptide, came with topical imiquimod. The sample comes from a study of a mutant IDH1 vaccine in newly diagnosed glioma. Study context: Vaccination began 4-6 weeks post radiotherapy alone, or with temozolomide cycles. Of the patients given treatment, approximately 60% were male and approximately 38% were female, and a mean age of about 40 years was recorded. Before enrollment, patients got radiotherapy alone, temozolomide alone, or mostly the combination.

Sequencing was performed with immunoSEQ multiplex PCR; in TCRdb, only in-frame clones are kept and a portion is missing. The data contain some 60,000 clones, less than 85% of them singletons. Trimming cost V 2 bases and J 0 bases, with 12 bases left between them. This CDR3 contains 15 residues. Germline lookup yields CDR1 SGHKS and CDR2 YYEKEE (reference sequence). This TCR derives from a man between 25 and 39 years old with glioma. The sample consisted of PBMCs, taken from a glioma patient whose treatment included an IDH1 peptide vaccine. The V call is TRBV5-5, the J call TRBJ2-7, with D unclear. The CDR3 DNA sequence: TGTGCCAGCAGCTTCCGACACTTTCCCTCCTACGAGCAGTACTTC. Its translation is CASSFRHFPSYEQYF.